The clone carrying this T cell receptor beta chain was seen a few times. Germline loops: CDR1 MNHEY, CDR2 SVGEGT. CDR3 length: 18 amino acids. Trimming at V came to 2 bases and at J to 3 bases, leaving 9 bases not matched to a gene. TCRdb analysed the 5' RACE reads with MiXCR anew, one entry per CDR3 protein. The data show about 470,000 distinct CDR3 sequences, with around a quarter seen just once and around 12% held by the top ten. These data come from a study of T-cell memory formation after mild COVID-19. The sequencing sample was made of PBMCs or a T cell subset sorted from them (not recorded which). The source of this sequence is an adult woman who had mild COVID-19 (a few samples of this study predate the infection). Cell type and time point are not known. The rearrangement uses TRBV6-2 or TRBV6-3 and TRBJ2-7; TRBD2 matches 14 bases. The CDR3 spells CASSYPYTGTSGSYEQYF. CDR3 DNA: TGTGCCAGCAGTTACCCCTATACAGGGACTAGCGGGAGCTACGAGCAGTACTTC.